This T cell receptor beta chain was recorded in a study of blood T cell repertoires in COVID-19. Turning to the study itself: The samples span acute and convalescent COVID-19 from the United States, Italy and Spain. PBMCs, B-cell-depleted T cells, or T cells were the source of the cDNA or gDNA that made up the material.

Original processing notes: Estimated nucleated cell counts came from reference gene primer amplification. Generated by immunoSEQ multiplex PCR, the TCRdb table keeps only in-frame clones and is missing some. The D gene and trimming were derived from the DNA, and the V and J assignments and clone size from that table. Found here are about 380,000 clones, roughly 77% of them singletons; the top ten hold more than 0.95%. The clonotype was recovered from a human donor with acute or convalescent COVID-19. The donor label of this sample is uncertain. Sequences were obtained from peripheral blood.

This CDR3 reads CASSLVGGGLQETQYF. The CDR3 region has the DNA TGTGCCAGCAGCTTAGTGGGTGGTGGACTCCAAGAGACCCAGTACTTC. The genes are TRBV7-2 and TRBJ2-5; perhaps TRBD2 as D (5 bases). The CDR3 has 16 residues. The germline V and J ends were trimmed by 1 base and 1 base, with 13 bases remaining between them. The V gene's germline CDR1 is SGHTA and CDR2 FQGNSA.